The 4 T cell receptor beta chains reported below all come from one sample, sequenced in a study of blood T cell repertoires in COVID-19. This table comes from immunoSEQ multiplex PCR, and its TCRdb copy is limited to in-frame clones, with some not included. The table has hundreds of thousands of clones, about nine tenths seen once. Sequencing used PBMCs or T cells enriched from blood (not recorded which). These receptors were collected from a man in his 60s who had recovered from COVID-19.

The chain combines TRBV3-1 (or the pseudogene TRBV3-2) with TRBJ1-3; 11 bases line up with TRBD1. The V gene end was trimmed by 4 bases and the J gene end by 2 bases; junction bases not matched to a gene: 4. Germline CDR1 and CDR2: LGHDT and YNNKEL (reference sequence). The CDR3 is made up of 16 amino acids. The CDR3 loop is CASSRRDRGTGNTIYF. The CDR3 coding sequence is TGTGCCAGCAGCCGCCGGGACAGGGGGACTGGAAACACCATATATTTT.

The CDR3 DNA follows: TGTGCCATCAGTGAGCCGGACAGTCCGGAGTACTTC. It encodes CAISEPDSPEYF. The chain uses TRBV10-3 and TRBJ2-7; perhaps TRBD1 as D (6 bases). Between the trimmed V and J ends, which lost 2 bases and 11 bases, there was a span of 13 bases. The V gene's germline CDR1 is ENHRY and CDR2 SYGVKD. There are 12 residues in the CDR3.

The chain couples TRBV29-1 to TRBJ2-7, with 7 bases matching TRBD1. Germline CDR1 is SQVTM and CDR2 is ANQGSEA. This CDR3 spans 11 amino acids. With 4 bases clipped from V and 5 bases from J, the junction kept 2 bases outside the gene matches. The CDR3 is CSVGQGHEQYF. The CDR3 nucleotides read TGCAGCGTTGGACAGGGCCACGAGCAGTACTTC.

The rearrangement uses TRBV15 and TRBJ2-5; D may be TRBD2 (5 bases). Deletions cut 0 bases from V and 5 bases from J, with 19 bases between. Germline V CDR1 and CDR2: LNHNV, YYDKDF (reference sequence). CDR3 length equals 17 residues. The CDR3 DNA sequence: TGTGCCACCAGCAGAGATCCCCCCCCGAGGCGCGGGGAGACCCAGTACTTC. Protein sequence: CATSRDPPPRRGETQYF. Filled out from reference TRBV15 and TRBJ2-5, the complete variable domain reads DAMVIQNPRYQVTQFGKPVTLSCSQTLNHNVMYWYQQKSSQAPKLLFHYYDKDFNNEADTPDNFQSRRPNTSFCFLDIRSPGLGDTAMYLCATSRDPPPRRGETQYFGPGTRLLVL.